This T cell receptor beta chain appears in the sequencing data of a study of T-cell reconstitution after alpha-beta-depleted transplantation in children. This clonotype was seen a single time. V lost 3 bases and J lost 1, with 11 bases in between. The CDR3 totals 15 residues. The germline CDR1 and CDR2 sequences are MDHEN and SYDVKM. This sample's TCRbeta library carried unique molecular identifier barcodes. TCRdb fed the PCR reads into MiXCR, producing one record per CDR3 protein. This table holds just under 250,000 distinct CDR3 sequences, about 23% found once. The rearrangement links TRBV28 to TRBJ2-3, with no clear D. The source is a girl aged 2-10 years with Fanconi anemia, due to receive a stem cell transplant. This sample comprised PBMCs, obtained before TCRalphabeta/CD19-depleted stem cell transplant. The chain's CDR3 is CASSFFPARTDTQYF. Here the CDR3 DNA reads TGTGCCAGCAGTTTCTTCCCAGCTCGCACAGATACGCAGTATTTT.